What follows are 27 T cell receptor beta chains derived from one specimen sequenced in a study of control samples from healthy donors and cancer patients. Sequenced by immunoSEQ multiplex PCR; TCRdb stores in-frame clones only, minus some. The sample holds under 450,000 clones, around 90% seen once. The sequenced sample consisted of PBMCs. These receptors originate from a man aged 40-55 years with head and neck cancer.

The V gene is TRBV27, the J gene TRBJ2-3, with a tentative D call TRBD1 (6 bases). Germline V gives CDR1 MNHEY, CDR2 SMNVEV (reference sequence). The CDR3 consists of 13 residues. Trimming cost V 6 bases and J 6 bases, with 13 bases left between them. In DNA form, the CDR3 reads TGTGCCAGCAGCCTAGGGGGTTTCGATACGCAGTATTTT. Translating gives CASSLGGFDTQYF.

The chain joins TRBV7-2 to TRBJ1-1; D is undetermined. CDR1 and CDR2 (germline): SGHTA, FQGNSA. The V and J ends lost 2 bases and 1 base respectively, with 14 bases between them. The CDR3 length is 16 residues. DNA of the CDR3: TGTGCCAGCAGCTTATTCTTGTTGTCAACGAACACTGAAGCTTTCTTT. This codes for CASSLFLLSTNTEAFF.

CDR3 sequence: CASSSGSLISTEAFF. CDR3 DNA sequence: TGTGCCAGCAGTTCTGGTAGTCTTATCAGCACTGAAGCTTTCTTT. V gene TRBV28 combines with J gene TRBJ1-1, with D hard to call. Trimming left V 4 bases short and J 4 bases short, with 16 bases between. CDR1 is MDHEN, CDR2 SYDVKM, per germline. The length of the CDR3 is 15 residues.

This sequence joins TRBV5-1 and TRBJ2-2; a possible D gene is TRBD2 (7 bases). CDR3 size: 15 residues. Per germline, CDR1 SGHRS and CDR2 YFSETQ. V lost 4 bases and J 7 bases, leaving 17 bases between the germline ends. The CDR3 DNA is TGCGCCAGCAGCGCGGTCGCGGGGGCGGACGGGGAGCTGTTTTTT. Protein product: CASSAVAGADGELFF.

The chain combines TRBV19 with TRBJ2-7, with TRBD1 as a possible D gene (6 bases). The CDR3 has 12 amino acids. V was shortened by 11 bases and J by 0 bases, with 11 bases between the two germline ends. CDR1 is LNHDA and CDR2 is SQIVND in the germline V gene (reference sequence). The CDR3 protein is CAGRDTSYEQYF. The CDR3 DNA follows: TGTGCCGGCAGGGACACCTCCTACGAGCAGTACTTC. Full variable domain (outside the CDR3, taken from reference TRBV19 and TRBJ2-7): DGGITQSPKYLFRKEGQNVTLSCEQNLNHDAMYWYRQDPGQGLRLIYYSQIVNDFQKGDIAEGYSVSREKKESFPLTVTSAQKNPTAFYLCAGRDTSYEQYFGPGTRLTVT.

The gene calls are TRBV28 and TRBJ2-1, with 12 nucleotides matching TRBD2. CDR1 and CDR2 (germline): MDHEN, SYDVKM. V lost 2 bases and J lost 12; bases outside the gene matches: 8. The CDR3 covers 15 residues. CDR3 residues: CASSLELAGGPWQFF. The CDR3, as DNA: TGTGCCAGCAGTTTAGAACTAGCGGGGGGCCCGTGGCAGTTCTTC.

This chain links TRBV11-2 with TRBJ1-2, with TRBD1 as a possible D gene (6 bases). This CDR3 has 14 amino acids. Trimming stripped 5 bases from V and 3 bases from J, with 13 bases between. Germline V CDR1 and CDR2: SGHAT, FQNNGV. CDR3 DNA: TGTGCCAGCAGCCTGGCCGGGGGCCACTATGGCTACACCTTC. Translation: CASSLAGGHYGYTF.

This chain joins TRBV7-9 and TRBJ1-2; weak D call: TRBD1 (6 bases). V was pared by 6 bases and J by 2 bases, with 16 bases between. The CDR3 contains 15 residues. Germline-derived CDR1 and CDR2 are SEHNR and FQNEAQ (reference sequence). In DNA form, the CDR3 reads TGTGCCAGCAGTTGGTCAGGACAGATGAACTATGGCTACACCTTC. Translated, it gives CASSWSGQMNYGYTF. The full variable domain, in which reference TRBV7-9 and TRBJ1-2 provide the parts outside the CDR3, is DTGVSQNPRHKITKRGQNVTFRCDPISEHNRLYWYRQTLGQGPEFLTYFQNEAQLEKSRLLSDRFSAERPKGSFSTLEIQRTEQGDSAMYLCASSWSGQMNYGYTFGSGTRLTVV.

The chain uses TRBV11-2 and TRBJ2-7, with 11 nucleotides matching TRBD2. CDR3 size: 16 residues. V dropped 4 bases and J dropped 4; count of bases not matched to a gene: 9. Germline values: CDR1 SGHAT, CDR2 FQNNGV. This chain's CDR3 is CASSYRSGRALYEQYF. CDR3 nucleotides: TGTGCCAGCAGCTACCGTAGCGGGAGGGCCTTATACGAGCAGTACTTC.

The CDR3 sequence is CASSPGDYSYNEQFF. The CDR3 DNA sequence: TGTGCCAGCAGCCCGGGGGACTACTCCTACAATGAGCAGTTCTTC. This chain joins TRBV7-2 and TRBJ2-1, with TRBD2 matching 7 bases. The germline V gene has CDR1 SGHTA and CDR2 FQGNSA. V was pared by 5 bases and J by 0 bases, with 4 bases of the junction left unmatched. The CDR3 sequence is 15 residues long.

The CDR3 DNA follows: TGTGCCAGCAGTCCCCCCGGTGTGGGGACTGGCATTCAGTACTTC. Translation gives CASSPPGVGTGIQYF. The V call is TRBV6-5, the J call TRBJ2-4; possible D gene TRBD2, 6 bases. Trimming shortened V by 5 bases and J by 9 bases, and 20 bases separated the two germline ends. This CDR3 has 15 amino acids. Germline V gene data show CDR1 as MNHEY and CDR2 as SVGAGI.

The chain links TRBV6-6 to TRBJ1-5; possibly TRBD1 for D (6 bases). Germline-derived CDR1 and CDR2 are MNHNY and SVGAGI (reference sequence). Deletions cut 6 bases from V and 5 bases from J, with 8 bases between. This CDR3 is 12 amino acids long. The CDR3 nucleotides are TGTGCCAGCAGACAGGGTTATCAGCCCCAGCATTTT. Translated, it gives CASRQGYQPQHF.

The gene calls are TRBV7-2 and TRBJ1-5; D ambiguous. Germline-derived CDR1 and CDR2 are SGHTA and FQGNSA. V was pared by 5 bases and J by 4 bases, with 6 bases between. CDR3 length: 12 amino acids. CDR3 sequence (DNA): TGTGCCAGCAGCATTACGAATCAGCCCCAGCATTTT. Encoded protein: CASSITNQPQHF.

The chain combines TRBV19 with TRBJ2-3; 8 bases are shared with TRBD2. The CDR3 runs to 15 residues. The junction had 9 bases not matched to a gene; V was cut back by 10 bases and J by 0 bases. Germline values: CDR1 LNHDA, CDR2 SQIVND (reference sequence). The CDR3 region has the DNA TGTGCCACCACGCCTAGCGGGCATAGCACAGATACGCAGTATTTT. Encoded protein: CATTPSGHSTDTQYF. Full variable domain (rest looked up from reference TRBV19 and TRBJ2-3): DGGITQSPKYLFRKEGQNVTLSCEQNLNHDAMYWYRQDPGQGLRLIYYSQIVNDFQKGDIAEGYSVSREKKESFPLTVTSAQKNPTAFYLCATTPSGHSTDTQYFGPGTRLTVL.

This clone was observed at least ten times. This same CDR3 is encoded by further DNA sequences in the sample. The genes are TRBV27 and TRBJ2-7; D uncertain. Trimming left V 2 bases short and J 0 bases short, with 8 bases between. Germline V gives CDR1 MNHEY, CDR2 SMNVEV (reference sequence). This CDR3 comprises 14 residues. The CDR3 DNA sequence: TGTGCCAGCAGTTTAAGCGAGATCTCCTACGAGCAGTACTTC. It encodes CASSLSEISYEQYF.

The chain is built from TRBV5-6 and TRBJ2-2; 7 bases agree with TRBD2. The CDR3 consists of 13 residues. Germline V lookup: CDR1 SGHDT, CDR2 YYEEEE. J was trimmed by 5 bases and V by 6 bases; bases with no gene match: 4. CDR3 bases: TGTGCCAGCACCCACGGGAGGACCGGGGAGCTGTTTTTT. It translates to CASTHGRTGELFF.

This chain connects TRBV11-2 to TRBJ2-7; a weak D match, TRBD2 (5 bases). V was trimmed by 1 base and J by 0 bases, leaving 7 bases between them. Germline CDR1 SGHAT, CDR2 FQNNGV. This CDR3 is 14 amino acids long. In DNA, the CDR3 is TGTGCCAGCAGCTTAGTACGGGGCTCCTACGAGCAGTACTTC. Protein sequence: CASSLVRGSYEQYF.

The chain links TRBV9 to TRBJ1-2; D is undetermined. Trimming took 2 bases from V and 8 from J, leaving 10 bases between them. Germline V gives CDR1 SGDLS, CDR2 YYNGEE. The CDR3 totals 12 residues. DNA of the CDR3: TGTGCCAGCAGCGTCGGGCGGAGCGGCTACACCTTC. Protein product: CASSVGRSGYTF.

This clone is a singleton in its sample. The chain carries TRBV7-2 and TRBJ2-3, with a weak D call TRBD2 (5 bases). Trimming shortened V by 1 base and J by 4 bases, and 15 bases separated the two germline ends. CDR1 is SGHTA and CDR2 is FQGNSA in the germline V gene. The CDR3 is 16 amino acids. The CDR3 nucleotides are TGTGCCAGCAGCTTAGTAAGGACTGTGGGTTCAGATACGCAGTATTTT. Its translation: CASSLVRTVGSDTQYF.

This chain uses TRBV5-1 with TRBJ1-2, with TRBD1 as a possible D gene (6 bases). The CDR3 is made up of 16 amino acids. Trimming left V 4 bases short and J 6 bases short, with 22 bases between. Per germline, CDR1 SGHRS and CDR2 YFSETQ. CDR3 in DNA: TGCGCCAGCAGCCTTTCCCGGGACATACTAGAGGATGGCTACACCTTC. It specifies CASSLSRDILEDGYTF.

The chain links TRBV4-1 to TRBJ1-6; the D is unclear. The CDR3 consists of 13 residues. CDR1 MGHRA and CDR2 YSYEKL come from the germline V gene. V was clipped by 3 bases and J by 9 bases, with 9 bases between them. The CDR3 reads CASSQVIGSPLHF. DNA of the CDR3: TGCGCCAGCAGCCAGGTGATTGGTTCACCCCTCCACTTT.

The chain carries TRBV7-9 and TRBJ2-5; D ambiguous. The length of the CDR3 is 15 residues. Germline V lookup: CDR1 SEHNR, CDR2 FQNEAQ (reference sequence). Trimming left V 1 base short and J 5 bases short, with 14 bases between. The CDR3 region has the DNA TGTGCCAGCAGCTTAGGTCCAAGGGTGGAGGAGACCCAGTACTTC. It translates to CASSLGPRVEETQYF.

The rearrangement joins TRBV6-5 to TRBJ1-4; D is undetermined. The germline V and J ends were trimmed by 6 bases and 0 bases, with 8 bases remaining between them. The germline V gene encodes CDR1 MNHEY and CDR2 SVGAGI. This CDR3 has 14 amino acids. This CDR3 is CASSGGPTNEKLFF. Here the CDR3 DNA reads TGTGCCAGCAGCGGTGGCCCAACTAATGAAAAACTGTTTTTT.

The genes are TRBV9 and TRBJ1-1, with D perhaps TRBD1 (5 bases). The germline V gene has CDR1 SGDLS and CDR2 YYNGEE. The CDR3 runs 15 residues. V lost 0 bases and J lost 1, with 10 bases in between. DNA for the CDR3: TGTGCCAGCAGCGTAGCGGGGCAGACGAACACTGAAGCTTTCTTT. Translation gives CASSVAGQTNTEAFF.

The table lists this clone with a few counts. This rearrangement joins TRBV11-2 to TRBJ2-7; D is perhaps TRBD2 (6 bases). This CDR3 has 14 amino acids. Germline V lookup: CDR1 SGHAT, CDR2 FQNNGV. V gave up 6 bases and J gave up 3 bases, with 15 bases separating them. The CDR3 DNA reads as TGTGCCAGCAGGGAGTCACGGGGGATCTACGAGCAGTACTTC. Protein product: CASRESRGIYEQYF. The whole variable domain, remainder taken from reference TRBV11-2 and TRBJ2-7, is EAGVAQSPRYKIIEKRQSVAFWCNPISGHATLYWYQQILGQGPKLLIQFQNNGVVDDSQLPKDRFSAERLKGVDSTLKIQPAKLEDSAVYLCASRESRGIYEQYFGPGTRLTVT.

The J gene is TRBJ1-3, the V gene TRBV30; a weak D match, TRBD1 (6 bases). This CDR3 comprises 16 residues. Between the trimmed V and J ends, which lost 1 base and 0 bases, there was a span of 13 bases. Germline lookup yields CDR1 GTSNPN and CDR2 SVGIG (reference sequence). CDR3 nucleotides: TGTGCCTGGAGTGGGCAGGGGACGTTCTCTGGAAACACCATATATTTT. Protein: CAWSGQGTFSGNTIYF.

The chain recombines TRBV19 with TRBJ1-5; D uncertain. The CDR3 runs to 15 residues. V lost 3 bases to trimming and J lost 1 base, with 10 bases between them. Germline V gene data show CDR1 as LNHDA and CDR2 as SQIVND (reference sequence). CDR3 residues: CASSIGPGSNQPQHF. The CDR3 DNA sequence: TGTGCCAGTAGTATTGGGCCCGGGAGCAATCAGCCCCAGCATTTT.